This paragraph covers one TCR beta chain sequence. Its cognate antigen has yet to be identified. A single base separates this from a much larger clone, so it may be a read error. The CDR3 sequence holds 18 residues, the cysteine and phenylalanine included. The kept DNA is CDR3 alone, 54 bases in frame from the first base. The germline V gene yields SGHTA for CDR1 and FQGTGA for CDR2. This specimen comes from a study of response to subunit inactivated influenza vaccine (dated by TCRdb to 2016 to 2019). Some background on the complete study: The study used deep quantitative T cell receptor repertoire profiling to track responses to a trivalent subunit inactivated influenza vaccine. What the research found in general, with its limitations: The authors suggested that each seasonal influenza vaccination may recruit only a limited number of new T cells.

The library was produced with RT-PCR. Data came from an Illumina HiSeq 2500. TCRdb passed the public sequencing reads through fastp at Q25 and MiXCR, retaining productive beta sequences. Identical CDR3 proteins give one entry, which carries the most common genes and DNA. The sample table shows hundreds of thousands of distinct CDR3 sequences, and roughly 18% are seen once. Approximately 11% of the sample is held by the ten biggest clonotypes. This TCR was recovered from a man aged 45-65 years who received an inactivated influenza vaccine. Donor details come from another sample of the same person, matched by shared clones. This chain is built from TRBV7-3 and TRBJ2-1, with 10 bases matching TRBD2. The sample was PBMCs from blood, taken around 5 days after vaccination. CDR3 loop: CDSSLMSLSGRGRNEQFF. The DNA reads as follows: TGTGACAGCAGCTTAATGAGCCTCAGCGGGAGGGGAAGGAATGAGCAGTTCTTC. With the portions outside the CDR3 filled from the reference TRBV7-3 and TRBJ2-1 genes, the complete variable region becomes GAGVSQTPSNKVTEKGKYVELRCDPISGHTALYWYRQSLGQGPEFLIYFQGTGAADDSGLPNDRFFAVRPEGSVSTLKIQRTERGDSAVYLCDSSLMSLSGRGRNEQFFGPGTRLTVL.